The T cell receptor beta chain under discussion was sequenced for a study of T cells in Graves' hyperthyroidism and ophthalmopathy. Trimming removed 7 bases at V and 0 bases at J, with 16 bases between. The CDR3 is 16 amino acids. Germline V gene lookup returns CDR1 MNHEY and CDR2 SMNVEV (reference sequence). Study results and caveats: In blood, most of the thyroid clonotypes expanded above 0.001 were also present.

This clonotype was counted between two and nine times. Its antigen remains unknown. Amplified TCR beta CDR3 regions came from RNA transcripts. With the HTBI primer set, the TCR CDR3 went through a first round of RT-PCR. Via MiXCR, TCRdb re-called the multiplex PCR reads, giving one row per CDR3 protein. The data contain some 180,000 distinct CDR3 sequences, about a sixth of them singletons. The chain recombines TRBV27 with TRBJ1-3, with D possibly matching TRBD1 (6 bases). This TCR was sampled from a woman between 45 and 60 years old with Graves' hyperthyroidism. The sample was blood. Here the CDR3 reads CASKGGLTSSGNTIYF. The CDR3 DNA is TGTGCCAGCAAAGGGGGACTGACGAGCTCTGGAAACACCATATATTTT.